The next 5 T cell receptor beta chains were all read from a single sample in a study of vaccination and CD4 T cells after COVID-19. Their specific antigens are unknown. With the Oncomine TCR Beta short-read assay, DNA from cultured CD4+ T cells was sequenced. One entry per CDR3 protein, called by TCRdb with MiXCR from the PCR reads. The sample yields under 20,000 distinct CDR3 sequences, 44% seen once. Described treatment: roughly 11-day PBMC culture with coronavirus spike peptide pools or control peptides (ViraFEST assay). The sample taken for sequencing was CD4+ T cells from blood, cultured in vitro. The source is a human donor who had recovered from COVID-19.

The genes are TRBV11-2 and TRBJ1-6, with 10 positions matching TRBD1. V dropped 5 bases and J dropped 6; count of bases not matched to a gene: 7. The CDR3 has 16 residues. Germline V CDR1 and CDR2: SGHAT, FQNNGV. CDR3: CASSTSTGGVNSPLHF. The CDR3 DNA follows: TGTGCCAGCAGCACCTCGACAGGGGGCGTTAATTCACCCCTCCACTTT.

The chain is built from TRBV18 and TRBJ1-2; tentative D call: TRBD1 (5 bases). This CDR3 is built from 14 residues. Germline CDR1 is KGHSH and CDR2 is LQKENI. V gave up 2 bases and J gave up 0 bases, with 7 bases separating them. The CDR3 reads CASSPGTSNYGYTF. CDR3 nucleotide sequence: TGTGCCAGCTCACCAGGGACGTCTAACTATGGCTACACCTTC.

This CDR3 reads CASSLMDSNTGELFF. CDR3 bases: TGTGCCAGCAGCTTAATGGACAGTAACACCGGGGAGCTGTTTTTT. The chain employs TRBV7-9 and TRBJ2-2; TRBD1 is a possible D gene (6 bases). From germline, CDR1 is SEHNR and CDR2 FQNEAQ (reference sequence). The ends were cut back, 2 bases at V and 2 bases at J, with 9 bases in the middle. This CDR3 has 15 amino acids.

The chain uses TRBV6-2 or TRBV6-3 and TRBJ2-7; D is ambiguous. The ends were cut back, 10 bases at V and 0 bases at J, with 16 bases in the middle. This CDR3 is built from 14 residues. The V gene's germline CDR1 is MNHEY and CDR2 SVGEGT. CDR3 sequence (DNA): TGTGCCACCCGTAGGCCCTTATCCTCCTACGAGCAGTACTTC. It codes for CATRRPLSSYEQYF.

J is TRBJ1-2 and V is TRBV6-1; possibly TRBD1 for D (5 bases). Germline V gene sequence: CDR1 MNHNS, CDR2 SASEGT. The CDR3 runs 13 residues. Trimming cost V 3 bases and J 8 bases, with 13 bases left between them. CDR3 sequence: CASSDSGIGGYTF. CDR3 sequence (DNA): TGTGCCAGCAGTGATTCAGGGATCGGCGGCTACACCTTC.